One and the same sample provided the 9 T cell receptor beta chains below, sequenced in a study of cytomegalovirus exposure and HLA in healthy donors. Generated by immunoSEQ multiplex PCR, the TCRdb table keeps only in-frame clones and is missing some. In the table there are 150,000 to 200,000 clones, 85% of which are singletons. Specimen: PBMCs. Every receptor here comes from a man between 18 and 35 years old in good health and CMV-seropositive.

The rearrangement links TRBV2 to TRBJ2-5, with 13 bases that match TRBD2. V trimming: 6 bases; J trimming: 4 bases; junction bases outside the gene matches: 2. The CDR3 consists of 14 residues. The V gene's germline CDR1 is SNHLY and CDR2 FYNNEI. The CDR3 reads CASRLAGGGETQYF. In DNA form, the CDR3 reads TGTGCCAGCAGACTAGCGGGGGGGGGAGAGACCCAGTACTTC.

The V call is TRBV27, the J call TRBJ2-4, with D tentatively TRBD2 (5 bases). V was trimmed by 2 bases and J by 0 bases, leaving 8 bases between them. The CDR3 totals 15 residues. CDR1 MNHEY and CDR2 SMNVEV come from the germline V gene (reference sequence). DNA for the CDR3: TGTGCCAGCAGTTTAGGCGGGTTAGCCAAAAACATTCAGTACTTC. Translation: CASSLGGLAKNIQYF.

The J gene is TRBJ1-1, the V gene TRBV19; D might be TRBD1 (5 bases). V dropped 7 bases and J dropped 4 bases, with 16 bases sitting between them. The germline V gene has CDR1 LNHDA and CDR2 SQIVND (reference sequence). The CDR3 sequence is 14 residues long. DNA of the CDR3: TGTGCCAGTAATATGGGCCTGGGGGGCACTGAAGCTTTCTTT. It encodes CASNMGLGGTEAFF.

This clone was recorded once. CDR3 coding DNA: TGTGCCAGCAGCACCGGACAGGGGGCCAGCACAGATACGCAGTATTTT. It translates to CASSTGQGASTDTQYF. The V gene is TRBV7-9, the J gene TRBJ2-3, with 11 bases fitting TRBD1. The CDR3 loop spans 16 amino acids. The V and J ends lost 5 bases and 0 bases, in that order; junction bases with no gene match: 4. Germline CDR1 is SEHNR and CDR2 is FQNEAQ (reference sequence).

This chain joins TRBV6-5 and TRBJ1-1, with D uncertain. Trimming cost V 6 bases and J 5 bases, with 13 bases left between them. Germline V gene sequence: CDR1 MNHEY, CDR2 SVGAGI. This CDR3 comprises 13 residues. The DNA for the CDR3 is TGTGCCAGCAGCCTGTCGGGTTCAACTGAAGCTTTCTTT. It encodes CASSLSGSTEAFF.

The J gene is TRBJ2-7, the V gene TRBV6-5; the match to TRBD2 covers 11 bases. The V gene's germline CDR1 is MNHEY and CDR2 SVGAGI. V was pared by 0 bases and J by 5 bases, with 6 bases of the junction left unmatched. This CDR3 is built from 16 residues. Written as DNA, the CDR3 is TGTGCCAGCAGTTACTCGCCGCTAGCGGGGGGCGACGAGCAGTACTTC. It specifies CASSYSPLAGGDEQYF.

Only one count was recorded for this clone. The CDR3 coding sequence is TGTGCCACCAGCATACCTTTACAGGGAAGCAATCAGCCCCAGCATTTT. This sequence encodes CATSIPLQGSNQPQHF. The V call is TRBV15, the J call TRBJ1-5; D possibly corresponds to TRBD1 (6 bases). CDR3 length: 16 amino acids. V lost 4 bases to trimming and J lost 1 base, with 14 bases between them. Germline V gives CDR1 LNHNV, CDR2 YYDKDF (reference sequence).

The chain carries TRBV30 and TRBJ1-3; D is ambiguous. Germline-derived CDR1 and CDR2 are GTSNPN and SVGIG (reference sequence). The CDR3 sequence is 13 residues long. Trimming took off 1 base at V and 2 bases at J, with 6 bases between the two ends. Here the CDR3 DNA reads TGTGCCTGGAGTGGGCAGGCTGGAAACACCATATATTTT. This sequence encodes CAWSGQAGNTIYF.

J is TRBJ1-1 and V is TRBV6-7; perhaps TRBD1 as D (5 bases). TRBV6-7 carries the ORF label, with uncertain function. V gave up 4 bases and J gave up 5 bases, with 26 bases separating them. This CDR3 contains 18 residues. The CDR3 loop reads CASSFPPVVVGARTEAFF. CDR3 nucleotides: TGTGCCAGCAGTTTTCCCCCCGTAGTAGTAGGGGCTAGGACTGAAGCTTTCTTT.